A single sample is the source of the 20 T cell receptor beta chains below, sequenced in a study of metastatic and nonmetastatic thyroid tumors. Among the patients, none had received any treatment before thyroid surgery. With MiXCR, TCRdb reprocessed the PCR reads. The sample lists 45,000 to 65,000 clones, around a sixth seen once, with 2.5% to 3% in the top ten. The sample comprised blood. These receptors all stem from a female donor with papillary thyroid cancer or a benign thyroid nodule (not recorded which). Some clones in this sample may be carry-over from other donors' samples.

The table lists this clone with many counts. The chain uses TRBV7-8 and TRBJ1-2; no reliable D call. Germline assignment: CDR1 SGHVS and CDR2 FQNEAQ. The CDR3 sequence is 13 residues long. V lost 1 base to trimming and J lost 4 bases, with 7 bases between them. CDR3 in DNA: TGTGCCAGCAGCTTAGTGTCCAGCTATGGCTACACCTTC. It encodes CASSLVSSYGYTF. The whole variable domain, filled in from reference TRBV7-8 and TRBJ1-2, reads GAGVSQSPRYKVAKRGQDVALRCDPISGHVSLFWYQQALGQGPEFLTYFQNEAQLDKSGLPSDRFFAERPEGSVSTLKIQRTQQEDSAVYLCASSLVSSYGYTFGSGTRLTVV.

The chain combines TRBV20-1 with TRBJ1-2; D is unresolved. The CDR3 covers 14 residues. From germline, CDR1 is DFQATT and CDR2 SNEGSKA (reference sequence). Between the trimmed V and J ends, which lost 6 bases and 2 bases, there was a span of 16 bases. CDR3 loop: CSAPGGIFNYGYTF. For the CDR3, the DNA is TGCAGTGCACCCGGAGGAATTTTCAACTATGGCTACACCTTC.

This clone was counted many times. This chain joins TRBV9 and TRBJ2-5; D call uncertain. CDR3 length: 18 amino acids. Germline-derived CDR1 and CDR2 are SGDLS and YYNGEE. V dropped 0 bases and J dropped 4 bases, with 22 bases sitting between them. CDR3 in DNA: TGTGCCAGCAGCGTAGATGCTTGGTCTACTATGGAAGGAGAGACCCAGTACTTC. Translating gives CASSVDAWSTMEGETQYF.

This clone was observed at least ten times. V usage is TRBV11-2 and J usage is TRBJ2-7; possibly TRBD1 for D (6 bases). Looked up from germline, CDR1 is SGHAT and CDR2 is FQNNGV. This CDR3 comprises 16 residues. V shed 5 bases and J shed 1 base, with 18 bases lying between them. The CDR3 sequence is CASSPPRDTSSYEQYF. CDR3 in DNA: TGTGCCAGCAGCCCTCCCCGGGACACCTCATCCTACGAGCAGTACTTC.

This clone was observed at least ten times. The rearrangement uses TRBV6-4 and TRBJ2-3; 8 nucleotides line up with TRBD2. The V gene's germline CDR1 is MRHNA and CDR2 SNTAGT. J lost 1 base, V lost 6 bases, and 3 bases had no gene match. The CDR3 is made up of 14 amino acids. The CDR3 loop reads CASREAGGTDTQYF. The CDR3 DNA sequence: TGTGCCAGCAGGGAAGCGGGGGGCACAGATACGCAGTATTTT.

With regard to this clone: Since a much larger clone is just one base distant, this may be a read error. This chain uses TRBV2 with TRBJ2-3; possibly TRBD2 for D (6 bases). The germline gives CDR1 SNHLY, CDR2 FYNNEI. The CDR3 runs 17 residues. The CDR3 DNA follows: TGTGCCGGCAGTGCAGGCCCCGGGAGACCCTCGGCAGATACGCAGTATTTT. Amino acid sequence: CAGSAGPGRPSADTQYF.

The chain joins TRBV6-2 or TRBV6-3 to TRBJ2-7, with 11 bases fitting TRBD2. Germline V gene sequence: CDR1 MNHEY, CDR2 SVGEGT. Losses at the gene ends were 2 bases for V and 3 bases for J; bases not matched to a gene: 3. This CDR3 comprises 15 residues. This CDR3 is CASSYATSGIYEQYF. The CDR3 coding sequence is TGTGCCAGCAGTTACGCGACTAGCGGGATCTACGAGCAGTACTTC.

This clone was observed many times. The chain links TRBV20-1 to TRBJ1-4; D possibly corresponds to TRBD1 (5 bases). CDR3 size: 14 residues. The V and J ends lost 5 bases and 7 bases respectively, with 17 bases between them. Germline V gene sequence: CDR1 DFQATT, CDR2 SNEGSKA (reference sequence). The CDR3 bases are TGCAGTGCTTGGAAGCAGGGTTCCGGTGAAAAACTGTTTTTT. Translating it yields CSAWKQGSGEKLFF.

The rearrangement uses TRBV6-2 or TRBV6-3 and TRBJ2-2; 13 bases match TRBD2. Germline V lookup: CDR1 MNHEY, CDR2 SVGEGT. This CDR3 comprises 17 residues. The trim removed 6 bases at V and 4 bases at J, leaving 8 bases unmatched. The CDR3: CASSKLAGGPSTGELFF. CDR3 DNA: TGTGCCAGCAGCAAACTAGCGGGAGGGCCCAGCACCGGGGAGCTGTTTTTT.

This clone has a count of ten or more. The chain is built from TRBV10-1 and TRBJ1-1, with D maybe TRBD1 (5 bases). Germline-derived CDR1 and CDR2 are WNHNN and SYGVQD (reference sequence). The CDR3 runs 12 residues. Trimming removed 8 bases from V and 1 base from J, with 8 bases in between. The CDR3 coding sequence is TGCGCCAGCGTCGGGGGGAACACTGAAGCTTTCTTT. Amino acid sequence: CASVGGNTEAFF.

This clone was found many times. The sample holds other DNA sequences that translate to the same CDR3. The CDR3 nucleotides read TGTGCCAGCAGTTTAAAAACTAGCGGGAGGGTGAAGTTCTTC. The encoded protein is CASSLKTSGRVKFF. The gene calls are TRBV12-3 or TRBV12-4 and TRBJ2-1; TRBD2 agrees at 13 bases. After removal of 2 bases from V and 14 bases from J, the junction contained 6 bases not matched to a gene. This CDR3 comprises 14 residues.

Regarding this clone: A much larger clonotype is one base distant, so this may be a read error. V gene TRBV4-1 combines with J gene TRBJ2-5; D unresolved. The CDR3 totals 12 residues. V lost 7 bases, J lost 6 bases, and 12 bases lay in between. Germline V gene lookup returns CDR1 MGHRA and CDR2 YSYEKL. The DNA of the CDR3 is TGCGCCAGCAACCAGGAAGGGAAGACCCAGTACTTC. Amino acid sequence: CASNQEGKTQYF.

The genes are TRBV6-1 and TRBJ2-7, with 7 bases matching TRBD2. V lost 1 base and J lost 2; bases outside the gene matches: 5. Germline CDR1 and CDR2: MNHNS and SASEGT. The CDR3 totals 15 residues. Here the CDR3 DNA reads TGTGCCAGCAGTGAAGGCGGGGGTCCTACCTACGAGCAGTACTTC. This gives the protein CASSEGGGPTYEQYF.

This clone was detected only a few times. This chain joins TRBV28 and TRBJ2-5; 7 nucleotides align to TRBD1. The V gene's germline CDR1 is MDHEN and CDR2 SYDVKM. Germline trimming cut 3 bases from V and 13 bases from J; bases unmatched to any gene: 14. The CDR3 covers 14 residues. Written as DNA, the CDR3 is TGTGCCAGCAGTTTCCGGGACAGCCAAGAGACCAGGTACTTC. Amino acids: CASSFRDSQETRYF.

This chain joins TRBV19 and TRBJ1-2; TRBD1 aligns across 11 bases. After removal of 3 bases from V and 7 bases from J, the junction contained 7 bases not matched to a gene. This CDR3 is built from 15 residues. Germline assignment: CDR1 LNHDA and CDR2 SQIVND (reference sequence). This chain's CDR3 is CASSIGGQGAFGYTF. CDR3 in DNA: TGTGCCAGTAGTATTGGCGGACAGGGGGCCTTTGGCTACACCTTC. The full variable domain, its missing parts supplied by reference TRBV19 and TRBJ1-2, is DGGITQSPKYLFRKEGQNVTLSCEQNLNHDAMYWYRQDPGQGLRLIYYSQIVNDFQKGDIAEGYSVSREKKESFPLTVTSAQKNPTAFYLCASSIGGQGAFGYTFGSGTRLTVV.

This clone was recorded many times. The V gene is TRBV4-1, the J gene TRBJ2-3; D ambiguous. V was trimmed by 4 bases and J by 5 bases, leaving 10 bases between them. From germline, CDR1 is MGHRA and CDR2 YSYEKL. This CDR3 comprises 13 residues. The CDR3 bases are TGCGCCAGCAGCCGACAAAACCAAGATACGCAGTATTTT. Its protein product is CASSRQNQDTQYF.

This clone was counted ten times or more. Other nucleotide sequences from this sample produce the same CDR3. V gene TRBV6-1 combines with J gene TRBJ2-1, with 7 bases lining up with TRBD2. The CDR3 is made up of 16 amino acids. Germline V CDR1 and CDR2: MNHNS, SASEGT. Unmatched junction bases numbered 8, after V lost 2 bases and J lost 4 bases. The DNA for the CDR3 is TGTGCCAGCAGTGAATATTTTAGCGGGTCGTACAATGAGCAGTTCTTC. As protein: CASSEYFSGSYNEQFF.

This clone was detected ten times or more. The CDR3 protein is CASSYSLESYNEQFF. CDR3 nucleotides: TGTGCCAGCAGTTACTCGTTGGAGTCCTACAATGAGCAGTTCTTC. The chain carries TRBV6-8 and TRBJ2-1, with D hard to call. V lost 0 bases and J 1 base, leaving 7 bases between the germline ends. In germline, CDR1 is MNHGY, CDR2 SAAAGT. The CDR3 has 15 amino acids.

This clone was recorded at least ten times. The chain employs TRBV2 and TRBJ1-3; D is uncertain. Germline CDR1 is SNHLY and CDR2 is FYNNEI. The CDR3 contains 17 residues. Trimming cost V 5 bases and J 1 base, with 18 bases left between them. CDR3 nucleotide sequence: TGTGCCAGCAGTCTAAACCCCTTGGGGAGTTCTGGAAACACCATATATTTT. This sequence encodes CASSLNPLGSSGNTIYF.

This clone was found a few times. The V and J genes are TRBV6-5 and TRBJ2-5; 9 bases align to TRBD1. J was trimmed by 8 bases and V by 0 bases; bases with no gene match: 13. Germline CDR1 reads MNHEY; CDR2 reads SVGAGI. This CDR3 has 17 amino acids. CDR3 bases: TGTGCCAGCAGTTACTCGTCTTCACAGGGGGCGGAGGATACCCAGTACTTC. As protein: CASSYSSSQGAEDTQYF.